A selection of T cell receptor beta chains follows, all from one sample in a study of blood T cell repertoires in COVID-19. Data came from immunoSEQ multiplex PCR; TCRdb stores just in-frame clones and leaves some out. The sample records roughly 130,000 clones, approximately 83% being singletons. The specimen sequenced was peripheral blood. The receptors here all came from a woman aged 50 to 65 with acute or convalescent COVID-19. CDR3s leave out the opening cysteine and the closing phenylalanine or tryptophan.

>TRBV30
AWSVNLRDSEAF
>TRBV3-1/TRBV3-2
ASSHTSGAYNEQF
>TRBV10-1
ASSLAGSNEAF
>TRBV4-1
ASSQDRDRLQSGANVLT
>TRBV29-1
SVREGMNTEAF
>TRBV2
ASRAPTGANYGYT
>TRBV4-1
ASSQAGGGGIGSPLH
>TRBV21-1
ASSTVSGLRTSGGTPSSYNEQF
>TRBV5-6
ASSPRANVLT
>TRBV27
ASSPDRAYNSPLH
>TRBV14
ASRQGGDTEAF
>TRBV6-1
ASSGGTGFVVDNEQF
>TRBV11-2
ASSFNRQNTDTQY